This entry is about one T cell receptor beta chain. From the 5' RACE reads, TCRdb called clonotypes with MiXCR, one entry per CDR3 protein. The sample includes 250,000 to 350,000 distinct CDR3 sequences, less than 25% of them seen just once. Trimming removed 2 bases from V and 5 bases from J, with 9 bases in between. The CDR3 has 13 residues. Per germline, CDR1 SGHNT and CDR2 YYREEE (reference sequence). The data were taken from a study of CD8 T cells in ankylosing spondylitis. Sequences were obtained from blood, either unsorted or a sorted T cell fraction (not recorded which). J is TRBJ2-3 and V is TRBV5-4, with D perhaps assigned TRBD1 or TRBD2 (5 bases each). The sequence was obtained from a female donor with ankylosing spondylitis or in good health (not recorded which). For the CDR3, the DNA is TGTGCCAGCAGCTTCCGGGACGGAGATACGCAGTATTTT. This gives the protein CASSFRDGDTQYF.